The 26 T cell receptor beta chains in this list originate from one sample, sequenced in a study of beta chain features in type 1 diabetes. Reverse transcription of all isolated RNA meant that expressed TCRB transcripts were sequenced. Method: immunoSEQ multiplex PCR; TCRdb's copy keeps in-frame clones and lacks some. The table has approximately 400,000 clones, more than 13% seen once. The sample consisted of naive CD4+ T cells from blood. The receptors were gathered from a young woman in good health.

This clone has just a few counts. The junction and the germline gene differ at one end; a read error may be behind it. CDR3 in amino acids: CASSPSGTGISHEQYF. The CDR3 coding sequence is TGTGCCAGCTCACCTAGCGGGACAGGGATCTCCCACGAGCAGTACTTC. V gene TRBV18 combines with J gene TRBJ2-7; the D gene is possibly TRBD1 (9 bases). Germline lookup yields CDR1 KGHSH and CDR2 LQKENI. This CDR3 spans 16 amino acids.

Written as DNA, the CDR3 is TGTGCCAGCAGCTTAGGAGGGCCCCAGCGTAGCGAGCAGTACTTC. Protein product: CASSLGGPQRSEQYF. This chain connects TRBV7-2 to TRBJ2-7, with a tentative D call TRBD2 (5 bases). This CDR3 region has 15 residues. The V gene's germline CDR1 is SGHTA and CDR2 FQGNSA. With 1 base removed from V and 6 bases from J, the gap between germline ends came to 16 bases.

This clone was seen more than once but under ten times. This rearrangement joins TRBV30 to TRBJ1-5; 8 nucleotides match TRBD1. Trimming at V came to 2 bases and at J to 6 bases, leaving 3 bases not matched to a gene. From germline, CDR1 is GTSNPN and CDR2 SVGIG (reference sequence). This CDR3 has 13 amino acids. The CDR3 region is CAWSTDRAQPQHF. The CDR3 DNA reads as TGTGCCTGGAGTACGGACAGGGCTCAGCCCCAGCATTTT.

In this sample, this clone turned up a few times. V usage is TRBV6-5 and J usage is TRBJ1-2; the D gene is possibly TRBD1 (6 bases). CDR1 is MNHEY and CDR2 is SVGAGI in the germline V gene. The CDR3 runs 13 residues. Trimming cost V 5 bases and J 7 bases, with 14 bases left between them. The CDR3 DNA follows: TGTGCCAGCAGTCCCGGGGGGGCGGGTGGCTACACCTTC. Amino acid sequence: CASSPGGAGGYTF.

This clone was counted between two and nine times. The chain is built from TRBV20-1 and TRBJ2-1, with 8 positions matching TRBD1. V trimming: 8 bases; J trimming: 6 bases; junction bases outside the gene matches: 3. Germline CDR1 DFQATT, CDR2 SNEGSKA (reference sequence). The CDR3 contains 11 residues. CDR3 in DNA: TGCAGTATGGACAGGGTCAATGAGCAGTTCTTC. Protein product: CSMDRVNEQFF.

This sequence joins TRBV18 and TRBJ2-1; D is ambiguous. CDR3 length: 15 amino acids. Germline lookup yields CDR1 KGHSH and CDR2 LQKENI. The V gene lost 2 bases and the J gene lost 0 bases, with 8 bases spanning the gap. CDR3 in DNA: TGTGCCAGCTCACCAGAGTTGAGCTCCTACAATGAGCAGTTCTTC. Protein: CASSPELSSYNEQFF.

This clone was picked up a small number of times. The chain has TRBV7-8 and TRBJ2-1; D uncertain. Germline loops: CDR1 SGHVS, CDR2 FQNEAQ. The ends were cut back, 0 bases at V and 3 bases at J, with 6 bases in the middle. CDR3 size: 14 residues. The CDR3 region is CASSLAPGYNEQFF. CDR3 DNA sequence: TGTGCCAGCAGCTTAGCGCCAGGCTACAATGAGCAGTTCTTC.

A word on this clone: One end of the junction does not line up with germline, which may come from a read error. The chain combines TRBV30 with TRBJ2-1; 7 nucleotides match TRBD2. Germline CDR1 GTSNPN, CDR2 SVGIG (reference sequence). The CDR3 runs 12 residues. CDR3 bases: TGTGCCTGGAGCCGGGACTACCATGAGCAGTTCTTC. This translates into CAWSRDYHEQFF.

The V gene is TRBV28, the J gene TRBJ2-5; TRBD1 aligns across 7 bases. Per the germline V gene, CDR1 is MDHEN and CDR2 is SYDVKM. V was clipped by 2 bases and J by 1 base; unmatched bases: 16. The CDR3 sequence is 19 residues long. The CDR3 DNA reads TGTGCCAGCAGTTTACTCAGGGGAACTCCCGGGACAGTCCAAGAGACCCAGTACTTC. This gives the protein CASSLLRGTPGTVQETQYF. The variable domain in full, completed from reference TRBV28 and TRBJ2-5, reads DVKVTQSSRYLVKRTGEKVFLECVQDMDHENMFWYRQDPGLGLRLIYFSYDVKMKEKGDIPEGYSVSREKKERFSLILESASTNQTSMYLCASSLLRGTPGTVQETQYFGPGTRLLVL.

The J gene is TRBJ2-5, the V gene TRBV5-1; perhaps TRBD1 as D (6 bases). The CDR3 runs to 15 residues. The V and J ends lost 2 bases and 2 bases respectively, with 13 bases between them. Looked up from germline, CDR1 is SGHRS and CDR2 is YFSETQ. This chain's CDR3 is CASSLRQDSQETQYF. The DNA for the CDR3 is TGCGCCAGCAGCTTACGTCAGGACAGTCAAGAGACCCAGTACTTC. The entire variable domain, with the rest obtained from reference TRBV5-1 and TRBJ2-5, is as follows: KAGVTQTPRYLIKTRGQQVTLSCSPISGHRSVSWYQQTPGQGLQFLFEYFSETQRNKGNFPGRFSGRQFSNSRSEMNVSTLELGDSALYLCASSLRQDSQETQYFGPGTRLLVL.

The rearrangement links TRBV14 to TRBJ1-2; tentative D call: TRBD1 (6 bases). This CDR3 comprises 15 residues. V dropped 0 bases and J dropped 8 bases, with 16 bases sitting between them. CDR1 SGHDN and CDR2 FVKESK come from the germline V gene. This CDR3 is CASSQDPRGTRGYTF. Here the CDR3 DNA reads TGTGCCAGCAGCCAAGATCCCAGGGGTACTAGAGGCTACACCTTC.

J is TRBJ1-4 and V is TRBV29-1; D not certain. Germline V gene sequence: CDR1 SQVTM, CDR2 ANQGSEA. The CDR3 extends over 13 amino acids. Trimming stripped 4 bases from V and 6 bases from J, with 12 bases between. Written as DNA, the CDR3 is TGCAGCGTTGGGAGCACCGTCCATGAAAAACTGTTTTTT. It encodes CSVGSTVHEKLFF.

The chain has TRBV28 and TRBJ2-7; the D gene is possibly TRBD1 (6 bases). This CDR3 is 16 amino acids long. V gave up 2 bases and J gave up 3 bases, with 17 bases separating them. Per the germline V gene, CDR1 is MDHEN and CDR2 is SYDVKM. Written as DNA, the CDR3 is TGTGCCAGCAGTTTAGCCCATGGACAGAGGTTCTACGAGCAGTACTTC. Amino acids: CASSLAHGQRFYEQYF. The full variable domain, in which reference TRBV28 and TRBJ2-7 provide the parts outside the CDR3, is DVKVTQSSRYLVKRTGEKVFLECVQDMDHENMFWYRQDPGLGLRLIYFSYDVKMKEKGDIPEGYSVSREKKERFSLILESASTNQTSMYLCASSLAHGQRFYEQYFGPGTRLTVT.

This clone was observed a few times. V usage is TRBV20-1 and J usage is TRBJ2-7; 9 positions agree with TRBD2. CDR1 DFQATT and CDR2 SNEGSKA come from the germline V gene (reference sequence). The CDR3 is made up of 10 amino acids. J was trimmed by 11 bases and V by 6 bases; bases with no gene match: 5. CDR3 sequence reads: CSARTSAEYF. The DNA for the CDR3 is TGCAGTGCAAGGACTAGCGCAGAGTACTTC.

The chain couples TRBV4-1 to TRBJ2-7; D may be TRBD2 (6 bases). The V gene's germline CDR1 is MGHRA and CDR2 YSYEKL. The V and J ends lost 0 bases and 3 bases respectively, with 18 bases between them. This CDR3 region has 17 residues. The CDR3 loop reads CASSQDKGLAESYEQYF. The CDR3 nucleotides read TGCGCCAGCAGCCAAGATAAGGGGTTAGCGGAAAGCTACGAGCAGTACTTC.

This clone was seen only a few times. The junction does not match germline at one end; this may be a read error. V is TRBV7-7 and J is TRBJ2-2, with D hard to call. Germline-derived CDR1 and CDR2 are SSHAT and FNYEAQ (reference sequence). This CDR3 has 14 amino acids. CDR3 sequence: CASSLDRARGELFF. The CDR3, as DNA: TGTGCTAGCAGCTTAGACCGAGCGAGAGGGGAGCTGTTTTTT.

This clone was recorded a few times. J is TRBJ1-1 and V is TRBV7-2, with D tentatively TRBD1 (5 bases). CDR1 is SGHTA and CDR2 is FQGNSA in the germline V gene. Trimming took off 4 bases at V and 0 bases at J, with 9 bases between the two ends. This CDR3 is built from 14 residues. CDR3 sequence: CASSSHRMNTEAFF. The DNA for the CDR3 is TGTGCCAGCAGCTCCCACAGGATGAACACTGAAGCTTTCTTT.

This clone showed up just a few times. This chain uses TRBV29-1 with TRBJ2-5; a possible D gene is TRBD2 (5 bases). V was clipped by 4 bases and J by 2 bases, with 11 bases between them. Germline loops: CDR1 SQVTM, CDR2 ANQGSEA. The CDR3 spans 13 residues. The CDR3 here is CSVGRAFQETQYF. For the CDR3, the DNA is TGCAGCGTTGGGCGGGCATTTCAAGAGACCCAGTACTTC.

The CDR3 region has the DNA TGTGCCATCAGAGACCCACTAGCGACTACCTACAATGAGCAGTTCTTC. It codes for CAIRDPLATTYNEQFF. J is TRBJ2-1 and V is TRBV10-3; 7 bases line up with TRBD2. With 6 bases clipped from V and 2 bases from J, the junction kept 10 bases outside the gene matches. The V gene's germline CDR1 is ENHRY and CDR2 SYGVKD. There are 16 residues in the CDR3.

J is TRBJ1-3 and V is TRBV9; TRBD1 agrees at 9 bases. The CDR3 runs to 16 residues. The germline gives CDR1 SGDLS, CDR2 YYNGEE. V lost 3 bases to trimming and J lost 0 bases; unmatched junction nucleotides: 4. CDR3 in amino acids: CASSADRGLSGNTIYF. The CDR3 nucleotides are TGTGCCAGCAGCGCGGACAGGGGCCTCTCTGGAAACACCATATATTTT.

V usage is TRBV5-1 and J usage is TRBJ2-3; maybe TRBD2 (6 bases). CDR1 SGHRS and CDR2 YFSETQ come from the germline V gene. V dropped 4 bases and J dropped 3 bases, with 12 bases sitting between them. CDR3 length: 14 amino acids. The DNA for the CDR3 is TGCGCCAGCAGCCCTGGGGGAGGAACAGATACGCAGTATTTT. Protein product: CASSPGGGTDTQYF.

This clone was counted only a few times. The chain joins TRBV4-2 to TRBJ2-2; no firm D call. Germline V gives CDR1 LGHNA, CDR2 YNFKEQ. This CDR3 region has 15 residues. Trimming left V 4 bases short and J 0 bases short, with 9 bases between. CDR3 coding DNA: TGTGCCAGCAGCCTTCGACTTACGAACACCGGGGAGCTGTTTTTT. Its protein is CASSLRLTNTGELFF.

V gene TRBV4-1 combines with J gene TRBJ1-5; weak D call: TRBD1 (6 bases). From germline, CDR1 is MGHRA and CDR2 YSYEKL. The CDR3 is 16 amino acids. V was clipped by 0 bases and J by 0 bases, with 9 bases between them. The CDR3 DNA follows: TGCGCCAGCAGCCAAGACAGGGGCATTAGCAATCAGCCCCAGCATTTT. Translated, it gives CASSQDRGISNQPQHF.

The rearrangement links TRBV29-1 to TRBJ2-1; 12 bases map to TRBD2. Trimming took 4 bases from V and 5 from J; bases not matched to a gene: 6. The CDR3 is 15 amino acids. Germline CDR1 is SQVTM and CDR2 is ANQGSEA. CDR3 amino acids: CSVAHRLAGDNEQFF. Here the CDR3 DNA reads TGCAGCGTTGCCCACCGACTAGCGGGAGACAATGAGCAGTTCTTC.

This clone was found a few times. The chain uses TRBV30 and TRBJ2-7; 12 bases are a match to TRBD2. Germline values: CDR1 GTSNPN, CDR2 SVGIG (reference sequence). The CDR3 loop spans 15 amino acids. V shed 8 bases, J shed 5 bases, and the junction held 13 bases outside the gene matches. CDR3 nucleotide sequence: TGTGCCGGGTCCATACTAGCGGGAGGACCTGACGAGCAGTACTTC. Translating it yields CAGSILAGGPDEQYF. Variable domain in full (rest from reference TRBV30 and TRBJ2-7): SQTIHQWPATLVQPVGSPLSLECTVEGTSNPNLYWYRQAAGRGLQLLFYSVGIGQISSEVPQNLSASRPQDRQFILSSKKLLLSDSGFYLCAGSILAGGPDEQYFGPGTRLTVT.

This clone occurred a few times. This rearrangement joins TRBV9 to TRBJ1-2, with D perhaps matching TRBD1 (5 bases). The CDR3 is 15 amino acids. V was clipped by 0 bases and J by 1 base, with 10 bases between them. Per the germline V gene, CDR1 is SGDLS and CDR2 is YYNGEE. For the CDR3, the DNA is TGTGCCAGCAGCGTAGTCCCAGGGAATAACTATGGCTACACCTTC. This sequence encodes CASSVVPGNNYGYTF. Looking up the rest from reference TRBV9 and TRBJ1-2 gives the full variable domain: DSGVTQTPKHLITATGQRVTLRCSPRSGDLSVYWYQQSLDQGLQFLIQYYNGEERAKGNILERFSAQQFPDLHSELNLSSLELGDSALYFCASSVVPGNNYGYTFGSGTRLTVV.